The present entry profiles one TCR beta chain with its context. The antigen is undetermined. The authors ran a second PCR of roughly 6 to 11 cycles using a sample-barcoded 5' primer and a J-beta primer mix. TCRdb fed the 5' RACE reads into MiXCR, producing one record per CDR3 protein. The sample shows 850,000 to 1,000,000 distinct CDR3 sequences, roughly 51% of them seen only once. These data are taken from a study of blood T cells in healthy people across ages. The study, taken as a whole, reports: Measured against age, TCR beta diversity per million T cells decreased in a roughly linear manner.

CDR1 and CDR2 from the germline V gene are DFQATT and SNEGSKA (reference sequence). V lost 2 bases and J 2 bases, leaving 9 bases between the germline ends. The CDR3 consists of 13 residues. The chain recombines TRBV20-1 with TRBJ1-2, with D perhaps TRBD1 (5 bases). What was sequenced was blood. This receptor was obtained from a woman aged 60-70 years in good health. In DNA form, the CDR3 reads TGCAGTGCTAGACCCTCAGGGAACTATGGCTACACCTTC. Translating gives CSARPSGNYGYTF.